This TCR beta chain was documented in a study of blood T cell repertoires in COVID-19. Study-level background: The United States, Italy and Spain provided the acute and convalescent COVID-19 samples. Sources were T cells, B-cell-depleted T cells, or PBMCs; the material itself was cDNA or gDNA.

In the original workflow: Amplification from reference gene primers served as the basis for estimated nucleated cell counts. The table came from immunoSEQ multiplex PCR; TCRdb's copy has only in-frame clones and leaves some out. That table supplies the V and J calls and clone size; D and trimming were determined from the DNA. The table shows tens of thousands of clones, with 90% occurring only once. The junction had 8 bases not matched to a gene; V was cut back by 4 bases and J by 3 bases. CDR3 length: 15 amino acids. Germline V CDR1 and CDR2: LGHNA, YNFKEQ. Sequencing was done on a sample of peripheral blood. This chain joins TRBV4-2 and TRBJ2-7, with 8 bases identical to TRBD1. The sequence was obtained from a woman in her forties or fifties in a cohort sampled during active COVID-19. The DNA for the CDR3 is TGTGCCAGCAGCCCTACAACCGGGACAGGCTACGAGCAGTACTTC. Protein product: CASSPTTGTGYEQYF.